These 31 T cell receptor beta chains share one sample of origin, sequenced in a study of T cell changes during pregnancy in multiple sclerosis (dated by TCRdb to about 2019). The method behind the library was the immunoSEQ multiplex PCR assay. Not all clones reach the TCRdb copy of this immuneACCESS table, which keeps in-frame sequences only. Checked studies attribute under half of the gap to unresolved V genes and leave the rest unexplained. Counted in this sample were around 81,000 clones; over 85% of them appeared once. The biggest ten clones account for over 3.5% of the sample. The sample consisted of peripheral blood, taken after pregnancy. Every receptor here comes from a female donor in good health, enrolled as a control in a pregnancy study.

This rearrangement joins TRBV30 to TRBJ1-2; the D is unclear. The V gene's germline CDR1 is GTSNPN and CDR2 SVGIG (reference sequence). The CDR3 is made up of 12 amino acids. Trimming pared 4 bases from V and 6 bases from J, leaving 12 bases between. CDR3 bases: TGTGCCTGGAATCGTCGGGTAGATGGCTACACCTTC. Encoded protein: CAWNRRVDGYTF. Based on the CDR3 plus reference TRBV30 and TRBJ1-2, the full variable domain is SQTIHQWPATLVQPVGSPLSLECTVEGTSNPNLYWYRQAAGRGLQLLFYSVGIGQISSEVPQNLSASRPQDRQFILSSKKLLLSDSGFYLCAWNRRVDGYTFGSGTRLTVV.

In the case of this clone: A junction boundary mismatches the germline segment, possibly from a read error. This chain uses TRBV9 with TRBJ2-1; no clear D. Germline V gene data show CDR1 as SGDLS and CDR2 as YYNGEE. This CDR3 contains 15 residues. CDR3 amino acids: CASSVDFPSYNEQFF. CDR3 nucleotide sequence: TGTGCCAGCAGTGTAGACTTCCCCTCCTACAATGAGCAGTTCTTC.

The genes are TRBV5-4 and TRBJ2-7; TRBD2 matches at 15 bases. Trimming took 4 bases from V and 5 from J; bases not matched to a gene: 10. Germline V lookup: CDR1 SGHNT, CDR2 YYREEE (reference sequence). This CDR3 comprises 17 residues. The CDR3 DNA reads TGTGCCAGCAGCCCAGGACTAGCGGGGGGGACGGGGGACGAGCAGTACTTC. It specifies CASSPGLAGGTGDEQYF.

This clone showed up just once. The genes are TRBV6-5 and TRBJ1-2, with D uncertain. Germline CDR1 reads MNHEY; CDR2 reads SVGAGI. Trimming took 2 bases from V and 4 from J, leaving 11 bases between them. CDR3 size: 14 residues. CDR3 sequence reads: CASSYLQVGYGYTF. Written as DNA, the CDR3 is TGTGCCAGCAGTTACCTCCAGGTTGGCTATGGCTACACCTTC.

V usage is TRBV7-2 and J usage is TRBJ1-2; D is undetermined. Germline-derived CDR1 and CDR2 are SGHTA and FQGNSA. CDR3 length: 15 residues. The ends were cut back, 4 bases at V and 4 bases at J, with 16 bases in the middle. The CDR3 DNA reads TGTGCCAGCAGCTGGTCGGGTTCTGCTAGCTATGGCTACACCTTC. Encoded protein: CASSWSGSASYGYTF.

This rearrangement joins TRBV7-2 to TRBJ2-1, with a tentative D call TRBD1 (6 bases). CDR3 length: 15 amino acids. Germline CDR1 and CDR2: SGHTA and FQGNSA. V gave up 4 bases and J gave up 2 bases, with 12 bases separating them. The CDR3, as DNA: TGTGCCAGCAGCTGGACAGATCCAACCTACAATGAGCAGTTCTTC. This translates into CASSWTDPTYNEQFF. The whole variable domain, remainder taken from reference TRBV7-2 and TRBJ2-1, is GAGVSQSPSNKVTEKGKDVELRCDPISGHTALYWYRQSLGQGLEFLIYFQGNSAPDKSGLPSDRFSAERTGGSVSTLTIQRTQQEDSAVYLCASSWTDPTYNEQFFGPGTRLTVL.

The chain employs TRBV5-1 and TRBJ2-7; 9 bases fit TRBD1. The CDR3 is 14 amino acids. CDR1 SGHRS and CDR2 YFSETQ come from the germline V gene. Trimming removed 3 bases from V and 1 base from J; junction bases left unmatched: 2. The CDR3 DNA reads TGCGCCAGCAGCTGGGGACAGGGATCCTACGAGCAGTACTTC. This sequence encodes CASSWGQGSYEQYF.

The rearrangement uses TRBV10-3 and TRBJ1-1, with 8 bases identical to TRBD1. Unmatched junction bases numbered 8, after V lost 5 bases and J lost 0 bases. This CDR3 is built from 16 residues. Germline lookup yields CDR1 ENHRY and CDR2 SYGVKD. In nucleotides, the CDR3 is TGTGCCATCAGTCAATCCCAGGGGGCGATGAACACTGAAGCTTTCTTT. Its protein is CAISQSQGAMNTEAFF.

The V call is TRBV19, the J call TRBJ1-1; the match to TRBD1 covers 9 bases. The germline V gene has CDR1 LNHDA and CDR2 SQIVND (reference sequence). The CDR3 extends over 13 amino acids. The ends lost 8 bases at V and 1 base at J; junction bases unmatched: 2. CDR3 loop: CASGTGRNTEAFF. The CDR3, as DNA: TGTGCCAGTGGGACAGGGAGGAACACTGAAGCTTTCTTT. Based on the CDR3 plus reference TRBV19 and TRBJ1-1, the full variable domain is DGGITQSPKYLFRKEGQNVTLSCEQNLNHDAMYWYRQDPGQGLRLIYYSQIVNDFQKGDIAEGYSVSREKKESFPLTVTSAQKNPTAFYLCASGTGRNTEAFFGQGTRLTVV.

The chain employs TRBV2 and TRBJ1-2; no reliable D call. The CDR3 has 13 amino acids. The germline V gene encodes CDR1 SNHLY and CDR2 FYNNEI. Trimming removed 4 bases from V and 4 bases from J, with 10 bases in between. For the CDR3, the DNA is TGTGCCAGCAGTGTGTCTCCCGGCTATGGCTACACCTTC. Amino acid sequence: CASSVSPGYGYTF. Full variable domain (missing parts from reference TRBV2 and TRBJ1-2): EPEVTQTPSHQVTQMGQEVILRCVPISNHLYFYWYRQILGQKVEFLVSFYNNEISEKSEIFDDQFSVERPDGSNFTLKIRSTKLEDSAMYFCASSVSPGYGYTFGSGTRLTVV.

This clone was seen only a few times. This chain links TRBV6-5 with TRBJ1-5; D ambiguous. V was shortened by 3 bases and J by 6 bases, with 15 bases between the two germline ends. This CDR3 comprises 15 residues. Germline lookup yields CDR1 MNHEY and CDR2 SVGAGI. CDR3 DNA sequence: TGTGCCAGCAGTTATTCGGCAGGCGCGGGTCAGCCCCAGCATTTT. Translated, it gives CASSYSAGAGQPQHF.

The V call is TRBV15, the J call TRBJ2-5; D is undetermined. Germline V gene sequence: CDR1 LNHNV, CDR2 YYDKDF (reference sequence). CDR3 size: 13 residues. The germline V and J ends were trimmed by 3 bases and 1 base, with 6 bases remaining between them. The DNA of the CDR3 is TGTGCCACCAGCAGGAGTCCCCAAGAGACCCAGTACTTC. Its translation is CATSRSPQETQYF.

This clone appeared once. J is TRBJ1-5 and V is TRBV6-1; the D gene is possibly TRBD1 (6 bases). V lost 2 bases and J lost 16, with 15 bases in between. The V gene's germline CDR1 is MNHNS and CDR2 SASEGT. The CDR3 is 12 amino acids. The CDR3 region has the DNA TGTGCCAGCAGTGAAACAATTCCGGGACACCATTTT. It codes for CASSETIPGHHF.

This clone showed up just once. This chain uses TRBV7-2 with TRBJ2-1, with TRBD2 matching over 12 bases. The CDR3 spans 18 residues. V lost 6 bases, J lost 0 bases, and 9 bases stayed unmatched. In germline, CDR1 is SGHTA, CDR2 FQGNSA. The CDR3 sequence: CASSSGTSGYSSYNEQFF. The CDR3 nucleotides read TGTGCCAGCAGTTCCGGGACTAGCGGGTACAGCTCCTACAATGAGCAGTTCTTC. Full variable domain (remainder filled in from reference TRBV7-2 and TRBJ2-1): GAGVSQSPSNKVTEKGKDVELRCDPISGHTALYWYRQSLGQGLEFLIYFQGNSAPDKSGLPSDRFSAERTGGSVSTLTIQRTQQEDSAVYLCASSSGTSGYSSYNEQFFGPGTRLTVL.

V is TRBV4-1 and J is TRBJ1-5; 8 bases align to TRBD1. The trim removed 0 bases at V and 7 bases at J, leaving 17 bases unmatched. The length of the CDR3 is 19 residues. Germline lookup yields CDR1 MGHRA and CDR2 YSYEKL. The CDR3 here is CASSQDNVIRTGSGQPQHF. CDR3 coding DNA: TGCGCCAGCAGCCAAGACAACGTGATCCGGACAGGGTCGGGCCAGCCCCAGCATTTT.

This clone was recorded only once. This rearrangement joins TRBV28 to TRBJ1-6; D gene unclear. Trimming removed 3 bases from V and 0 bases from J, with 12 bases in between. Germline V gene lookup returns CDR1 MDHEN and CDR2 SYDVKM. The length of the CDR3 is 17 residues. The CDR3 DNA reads TGTGCCAGCAGTTTCAGTCCCTCTAGCTCCTATAATTCACCCCTCCACTTT. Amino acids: CASSFSPSSSYNSPLHF.

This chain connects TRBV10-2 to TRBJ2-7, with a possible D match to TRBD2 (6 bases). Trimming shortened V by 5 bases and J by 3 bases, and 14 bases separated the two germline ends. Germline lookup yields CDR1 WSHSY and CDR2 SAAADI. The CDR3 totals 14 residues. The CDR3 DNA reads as TGCGCCAGCAGTATAGCGGCGACCCTCTACGAGCAGTACTTC. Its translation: CASSIAATLYEQYF.

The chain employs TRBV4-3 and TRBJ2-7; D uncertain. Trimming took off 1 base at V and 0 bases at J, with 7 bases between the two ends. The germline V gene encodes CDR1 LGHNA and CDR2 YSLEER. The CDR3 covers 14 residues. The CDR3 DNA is TGCGCCAGCAGCCAAGTTCAGTTCTCCTACGAGCAGTACTTC. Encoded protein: CASSQVQFSYEQYF.

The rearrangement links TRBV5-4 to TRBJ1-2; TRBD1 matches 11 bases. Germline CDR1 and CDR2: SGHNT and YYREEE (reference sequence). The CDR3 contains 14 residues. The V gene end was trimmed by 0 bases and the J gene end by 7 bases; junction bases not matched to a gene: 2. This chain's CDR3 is CASSLAGQGGGYTF. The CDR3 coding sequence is TGTGCCAGCAGCTTGGCGGGACAGGGGGGTGGCTACACCTTC.

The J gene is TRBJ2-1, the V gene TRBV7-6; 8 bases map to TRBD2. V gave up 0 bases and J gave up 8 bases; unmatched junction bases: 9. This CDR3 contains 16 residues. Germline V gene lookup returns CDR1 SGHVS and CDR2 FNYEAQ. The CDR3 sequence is CASSLAGAGVRDEQFF. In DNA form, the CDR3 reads TGTGCCAGCAGCTTAGCAGGAGCGGGAGTTCGTGATGAGCAGTTCTTC. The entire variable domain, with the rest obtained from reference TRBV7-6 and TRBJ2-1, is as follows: GAGVSQSPRYKVTKRGQDVALRCDPISGHVSLYWYRQALGQGPEFLTYFNYEAQQDKSGLPNDRFSAERPEGSISTLTIQRTEQRDSAMYRCASSLAGAGVRDEQFFGPGTRLTVL.

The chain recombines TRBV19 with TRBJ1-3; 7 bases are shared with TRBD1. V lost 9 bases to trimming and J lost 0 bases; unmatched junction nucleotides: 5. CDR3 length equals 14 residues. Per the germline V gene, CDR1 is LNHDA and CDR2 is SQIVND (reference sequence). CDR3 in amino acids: CASRQGLSGNTIYF. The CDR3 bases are TGTGCCAGCCGACAGGGCCTCTCTGGAAACACCATATATTTT. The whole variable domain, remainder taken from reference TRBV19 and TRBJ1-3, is DGGITQSPKYLFRKEGQNVTLSCEQNLNHDAMYWYRQDPGQGLRLIYYSQIVNDFQKGDIAEGYSVSREKKESFPLTVTSAQKNPTAFYLCASRQGLSGNTIYFGEGSWLTVV.

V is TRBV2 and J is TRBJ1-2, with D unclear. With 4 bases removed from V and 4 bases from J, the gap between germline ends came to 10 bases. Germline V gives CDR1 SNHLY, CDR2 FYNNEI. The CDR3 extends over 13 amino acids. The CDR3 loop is CASSGRILYGYTF. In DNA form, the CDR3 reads TGTGCCAGCAGTGGGCGGATACTCTATGGCTACACCTTC.

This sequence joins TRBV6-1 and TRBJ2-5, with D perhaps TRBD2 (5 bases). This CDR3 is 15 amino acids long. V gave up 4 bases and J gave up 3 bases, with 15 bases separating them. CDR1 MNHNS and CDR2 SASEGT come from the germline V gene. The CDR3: CASSATLPGEETQYF. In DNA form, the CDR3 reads TGTGCCAGCAGTGCGACTCTTCCCGGGGAAGAGACCCAGTACTTC.

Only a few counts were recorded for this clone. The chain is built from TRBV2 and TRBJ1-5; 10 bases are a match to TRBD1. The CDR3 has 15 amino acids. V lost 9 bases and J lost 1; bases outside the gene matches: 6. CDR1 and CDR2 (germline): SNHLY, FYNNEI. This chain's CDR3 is CASLTDRGSNQPQHF. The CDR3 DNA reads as TGTGCCAGTTTGACGGACAGGGGGAGCAATCAGCCCCAGCATTTT.

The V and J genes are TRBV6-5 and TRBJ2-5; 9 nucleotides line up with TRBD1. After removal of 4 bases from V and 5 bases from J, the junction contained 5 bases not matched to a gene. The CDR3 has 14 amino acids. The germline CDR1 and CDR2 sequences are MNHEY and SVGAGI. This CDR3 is CASSLTGGTETQYF. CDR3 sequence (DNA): TGTGCCAGCAGTTTGACAGGGGGTACGGAGACCCAGTACTTC.

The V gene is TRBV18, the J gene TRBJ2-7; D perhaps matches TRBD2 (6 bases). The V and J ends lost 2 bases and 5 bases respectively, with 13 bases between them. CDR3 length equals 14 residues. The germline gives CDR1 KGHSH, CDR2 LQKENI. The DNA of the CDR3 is TGTGCCAGCTCACCAGGGACTGGGTCTGACGAGCAGTACTTC. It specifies CASSPGTGSDEQYF.

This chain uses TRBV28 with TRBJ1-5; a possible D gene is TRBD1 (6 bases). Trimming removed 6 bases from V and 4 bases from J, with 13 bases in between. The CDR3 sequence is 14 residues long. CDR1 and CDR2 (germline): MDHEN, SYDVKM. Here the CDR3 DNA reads TGTGCCAGCAGCCGCGGACAGACGAATCAGCCCCAGCATTTT. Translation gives CASSRGQTNQPQHF.

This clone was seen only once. The CDR3 spells CASSFSSGWAFF. The DNA of the CDR3 is TGTGCCAGCAGCTTTTCCAGCGGTTGGGCTTTCTTT. The rearrangement uses TRBV11-2 and TRBJ1-1; D is uncertain. Trimming pared 3 bases from V and 11 bases from J, leaving 13 bases between. This CDR3 region has 12 residues. CDR1 SGHAT and CDR2 FQNNGV come from the germline V gene.

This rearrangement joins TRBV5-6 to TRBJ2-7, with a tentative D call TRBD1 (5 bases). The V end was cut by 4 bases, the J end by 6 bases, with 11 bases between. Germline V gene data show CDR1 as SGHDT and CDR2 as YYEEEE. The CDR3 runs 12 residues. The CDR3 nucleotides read TGTGCCAGCAGCCGAGCAGGGTTCGAGCAGTACTTC. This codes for CASSRAGFEQYF.

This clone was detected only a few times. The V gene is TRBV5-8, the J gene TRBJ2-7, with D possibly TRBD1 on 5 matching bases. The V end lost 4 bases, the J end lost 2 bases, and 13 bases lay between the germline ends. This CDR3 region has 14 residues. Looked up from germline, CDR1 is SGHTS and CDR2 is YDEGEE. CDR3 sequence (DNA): TGTGCCAGCAGCCTCCGACAGAATCCCTACGAGCAGTACTTC. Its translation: CASSLRQNPYEQYF.

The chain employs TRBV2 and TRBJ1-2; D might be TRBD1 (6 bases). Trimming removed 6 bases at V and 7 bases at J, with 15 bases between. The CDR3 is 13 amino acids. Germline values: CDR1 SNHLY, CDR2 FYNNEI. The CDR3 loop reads CASRVQGSSGYTF. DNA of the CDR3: TGTGCCAGCAGGGTACAGGGTTCTAGTGGCTACACCTTC.